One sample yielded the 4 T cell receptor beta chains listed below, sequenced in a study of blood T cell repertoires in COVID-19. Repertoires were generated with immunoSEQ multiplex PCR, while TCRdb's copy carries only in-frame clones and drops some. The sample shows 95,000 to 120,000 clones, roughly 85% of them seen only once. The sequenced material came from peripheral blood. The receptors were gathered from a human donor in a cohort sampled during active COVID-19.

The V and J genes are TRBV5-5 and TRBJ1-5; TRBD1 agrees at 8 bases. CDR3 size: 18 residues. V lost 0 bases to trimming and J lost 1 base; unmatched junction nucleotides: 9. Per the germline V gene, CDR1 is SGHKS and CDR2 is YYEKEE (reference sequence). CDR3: CASSLVAGGAKSNQPQHF. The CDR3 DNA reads TGTGCCAGCAGCTTGGTGGCAGGGGGCGCGAAGAGCAATCAGCCCCAGCATTTT.

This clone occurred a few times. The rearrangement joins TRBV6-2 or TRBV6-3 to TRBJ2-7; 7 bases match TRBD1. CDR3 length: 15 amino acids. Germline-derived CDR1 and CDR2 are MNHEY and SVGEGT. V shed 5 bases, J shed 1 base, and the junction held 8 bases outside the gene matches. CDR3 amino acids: CASSRPRGSSYEQYF. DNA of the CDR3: TGTGCCAGCAGTAGGCCCAGGGGGTCGTCCTACGAGCAGTACTTC.

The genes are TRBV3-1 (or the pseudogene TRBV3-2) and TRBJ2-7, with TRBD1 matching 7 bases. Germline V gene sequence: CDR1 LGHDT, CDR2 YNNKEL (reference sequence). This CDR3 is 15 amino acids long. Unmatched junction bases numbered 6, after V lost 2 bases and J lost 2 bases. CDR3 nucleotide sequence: TGTGCCAGCAGCCAATCGGCTACAGGGGCCTACGAGCAGTACTTC. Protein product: CASSQSATGAYEQYF.

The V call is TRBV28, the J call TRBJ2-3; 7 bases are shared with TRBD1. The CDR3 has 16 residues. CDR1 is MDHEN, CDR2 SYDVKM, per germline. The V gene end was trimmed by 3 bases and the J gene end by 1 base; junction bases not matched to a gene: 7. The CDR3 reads CASSFPDRAGTDTQYF. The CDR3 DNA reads TGTGCCAGCAGTTTCCCCGACAGGGCTGGCACAGATACGCAGTATTTT.